Listed below are T cell receptor beta chains from one sample, sequenced in a study of shared clonotypes between healthy human individuals. Clones were read by immunoSEQ multiplex PCR, and TCRdb kept only the in-frame ones, dropping some. The sample yields about 1.5 million clones, around 97% seen once. Source material: naive CD4+ T cells sorted from blood. These TCRs come from a man aged 30 to 39 in good health. The CDR3 runs from the conserved cysteine through the conserved F or W.

CASSTSWAGRNEKLFF	TRBV28	TRBJ1-4
CASSPRGAGGTGANVLTF	TRBV18	TRBJ2-6
CASSDWTAGQPQHF	TRBV2	TRBJ1-5
CSVDIGTSGNEQFF	TRBV29-1	TRBJ2-1
CASSLDRGWTGELFF	TRBV4-1	TRBJ2-2
CASSISGESTDTQYF	TRBV19	TRBJ2-3
CASSLAGGAYEQYF	TRBV11-2	TRBJ2-7
CASSLGLVGGTGELFF	TRBV5-6	TRBJ2-2
CASSSRSNQPQHF	TRBV27	TRBJ1-5
CASSHQGSDEAFF	TRBV4-3	TRBJ1-1
CAWAQGSEKLFF	TRBV30	TRBJ1-4
CAIGEDSLGQAFF	TRBV10-3	TRBJ1-1
CASSGGRDETYNEQFF	TRBV2	TRBJ2-1
CASSEGGDRVPEQYF	TRBV5-4	TRBJ2-7
CASSLGGTGFASYEQYF	TRBV7-3	TRBJ2-7
CASGGGFSYEQYF	TRBV9	TRBJ2-7
CAISPLNVGDGNQPQHF	TRBV10-3	TRBJ1-5
CASSPRERGSGREETQYF	TRBV4-3	TRBJ2-5
CASSVRHETGELFF	TRBV9	TRBJ2-2
CASSPATGTGFTGELFF	TRBV19	TRBJ2-2
CASSSPISGPFTGEQFF	TRBV7-2	TRBJ2-1
CASSTQPNRYQETQYF	TRBV5-1	TRBJ2-5
CASSLELGIYTEAFF	TRBV7-2	TRBJ1-1
CASKAPSGISYEQYF	TRBV6-5	TRBJ2-7
CASSVSPTGGEDTIYF	TRBV9	TRBJ1-3
CASSALIGRGYTF	TRBV25-1	TRBJ1-2